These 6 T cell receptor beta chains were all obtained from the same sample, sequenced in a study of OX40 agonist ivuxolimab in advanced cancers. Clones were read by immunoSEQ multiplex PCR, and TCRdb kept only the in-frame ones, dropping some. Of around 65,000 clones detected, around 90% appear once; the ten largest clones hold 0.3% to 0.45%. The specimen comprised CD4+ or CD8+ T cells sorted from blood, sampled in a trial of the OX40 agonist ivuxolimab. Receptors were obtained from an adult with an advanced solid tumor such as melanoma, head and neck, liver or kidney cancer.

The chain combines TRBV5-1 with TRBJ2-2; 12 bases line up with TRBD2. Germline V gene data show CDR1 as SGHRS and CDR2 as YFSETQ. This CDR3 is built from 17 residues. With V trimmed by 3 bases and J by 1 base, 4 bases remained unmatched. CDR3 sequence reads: CASSSRLAGVNTGELFF. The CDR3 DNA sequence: TGCGCCAGCAGCTCCCGACTAGCGGGGGTGAACACCGGGGAGCTGTTTTTT.

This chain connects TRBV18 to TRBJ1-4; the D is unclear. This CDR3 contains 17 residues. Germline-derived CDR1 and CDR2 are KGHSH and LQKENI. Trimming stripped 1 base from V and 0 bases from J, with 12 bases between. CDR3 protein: CASSPLGSGTTNEKLFF. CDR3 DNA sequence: TGTGCCAGCTCACCACTTGGATCCGGGACAACTAATGAAAAACTGTTTTTT.

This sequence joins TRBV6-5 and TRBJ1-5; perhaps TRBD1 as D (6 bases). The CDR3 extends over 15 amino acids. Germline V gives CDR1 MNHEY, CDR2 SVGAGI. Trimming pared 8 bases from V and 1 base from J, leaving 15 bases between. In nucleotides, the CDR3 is TGTGCCAGCGGCCACCCGGGGGCCAGCAATCAGCCCCAGCATTTT. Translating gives CASGHPGASNQPQHF.

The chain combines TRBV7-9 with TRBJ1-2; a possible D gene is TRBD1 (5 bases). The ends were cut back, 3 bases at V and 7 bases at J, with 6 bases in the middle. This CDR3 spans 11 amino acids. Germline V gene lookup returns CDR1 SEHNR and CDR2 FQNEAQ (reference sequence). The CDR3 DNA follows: TGTGCCAGCAGCTTGGGACTTGGCTACACCTTC. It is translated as CASSLGLGYTF.

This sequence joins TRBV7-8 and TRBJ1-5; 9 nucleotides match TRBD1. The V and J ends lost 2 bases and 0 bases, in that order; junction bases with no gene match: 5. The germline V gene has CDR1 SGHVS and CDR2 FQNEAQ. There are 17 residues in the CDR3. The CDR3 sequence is CASSLTGGLNSNQPQHF. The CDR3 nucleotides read TGTGCCAGCAGCTTAACAGGGGGCCTAAATAGCAATCAGCCCCAGCATTTT.

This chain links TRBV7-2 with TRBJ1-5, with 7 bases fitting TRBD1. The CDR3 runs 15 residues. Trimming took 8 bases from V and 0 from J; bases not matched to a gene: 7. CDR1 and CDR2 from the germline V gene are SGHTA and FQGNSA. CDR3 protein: CASGRGGSSNQPQHF. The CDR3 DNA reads TGTGCCAGCGGCAGGGGGGGAAGTAGCAATCAGCCCCAGCATTTT.